The source of this TCR beta chain is a study of long-term antiretroviral therapy in people with HIV. Sequencing relied on immunoSEQ assay v3.0, run at survey level. TCRdb's table, derived via immunoSEQ multiplex PCR, lists solely in-frame clones and lacks some. The sample lists tens of thousands of clones, about 86% occurring once. With 2 bases clipped from V and 2 bases from J, the junction kept 7 bases outside the gene matches. The germline CDR1 and CDR2 sequences are SGHRS and YFSETQ. This CDR3 region has 15 residues. The sequencing here drew on unsorted PBMCs, taken 1.2 years after starting antiretroviral therapy. This chain uses TRBV5-1 with TRBJ2-7; 7 bases are shared with TRBD1. This clonotype originated in a woman aged 50 to 65 with HIV. CDR3 nucleotide sequence: TGCGCCAGCAGCTTAATCGGGGACAGTCCCTACGAGCAGTACTTC. Protein product: CASSLIGDSPYEQYF.